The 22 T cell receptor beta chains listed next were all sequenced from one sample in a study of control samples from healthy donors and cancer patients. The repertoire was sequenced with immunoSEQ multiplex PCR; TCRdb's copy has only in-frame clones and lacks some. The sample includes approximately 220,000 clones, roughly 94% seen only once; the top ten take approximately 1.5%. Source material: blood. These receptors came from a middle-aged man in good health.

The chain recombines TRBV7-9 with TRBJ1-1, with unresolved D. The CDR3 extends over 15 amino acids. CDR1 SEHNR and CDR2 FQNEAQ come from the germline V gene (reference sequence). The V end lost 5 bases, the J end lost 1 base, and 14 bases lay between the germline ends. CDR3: CASSPQRIPNTEAFF. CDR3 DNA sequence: TGTGCCAGCAGCCCCCAGAGGATACCGAACACTGAAGCTTTCTTT.

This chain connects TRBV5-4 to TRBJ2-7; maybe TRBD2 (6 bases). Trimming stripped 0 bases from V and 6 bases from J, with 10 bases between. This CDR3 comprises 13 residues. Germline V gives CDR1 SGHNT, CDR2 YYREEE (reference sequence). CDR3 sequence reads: CASSLGKGGEQYF. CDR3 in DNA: TGTGCCAGCAGCTTGGGCAAGGGAGGCGAGCAGTACTTC.

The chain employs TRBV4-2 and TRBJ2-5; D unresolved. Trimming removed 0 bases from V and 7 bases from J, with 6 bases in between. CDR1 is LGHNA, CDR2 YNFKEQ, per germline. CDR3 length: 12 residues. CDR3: CASSQDSGTQYF. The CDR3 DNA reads TGTGCCAGCAGCCAAGACTCTGGGACCCAGTACTTC.

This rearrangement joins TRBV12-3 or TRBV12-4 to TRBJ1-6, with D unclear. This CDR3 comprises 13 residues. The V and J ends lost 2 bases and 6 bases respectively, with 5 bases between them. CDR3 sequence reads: CASSLNTNSPLHF. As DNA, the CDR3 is TGTGCCAGCAGTTTAAACACTAATTCACCCCTCCACTTT.

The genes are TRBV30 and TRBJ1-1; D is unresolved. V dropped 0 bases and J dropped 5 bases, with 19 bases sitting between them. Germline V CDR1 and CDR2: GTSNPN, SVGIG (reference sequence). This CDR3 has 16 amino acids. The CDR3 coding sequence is TGTGCCTGGAGTGTGGGATCGGTTCTCCTGGGGACTGAAGCTTTCTTT. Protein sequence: CAWSVGSVLLGTEAFF. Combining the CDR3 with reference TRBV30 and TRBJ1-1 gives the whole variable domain SQTIHQWPATLVQPVGSPLSLECTVEGTSNPNLYWYRQAAGRGLQLLFYSVGIGQISSEVPQNLSASRPQDRQFILSSKKLLLSDSGFYLCAWSVGSVLLGTEAFFGQGTRLTVV.

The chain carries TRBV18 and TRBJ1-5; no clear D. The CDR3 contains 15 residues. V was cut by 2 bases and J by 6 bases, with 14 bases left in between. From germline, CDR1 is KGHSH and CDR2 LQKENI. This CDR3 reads CASSPFEGDAQPQHF. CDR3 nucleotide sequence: TGTGCCAGCTCACCATTCGAAGGTGATGCTCAGCCCCAGCATTTT.

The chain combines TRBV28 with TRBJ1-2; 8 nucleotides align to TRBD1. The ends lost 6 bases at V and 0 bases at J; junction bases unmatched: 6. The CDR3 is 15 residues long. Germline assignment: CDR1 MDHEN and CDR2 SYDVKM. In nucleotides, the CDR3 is TGTGCCAGCAGCCGCGACAGGGGACCTAACTATGGCTACACCTTC. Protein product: CASSRDRGPNYGYTF.

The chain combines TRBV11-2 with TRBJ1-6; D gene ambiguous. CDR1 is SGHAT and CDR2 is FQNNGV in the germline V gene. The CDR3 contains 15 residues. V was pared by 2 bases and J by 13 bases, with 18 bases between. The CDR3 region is CASSLLDGGEGPLHF. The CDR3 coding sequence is TGTGCCAGCAGCTTACTCGACGGCGGTGAAGGGCCCCTCCACTTT.

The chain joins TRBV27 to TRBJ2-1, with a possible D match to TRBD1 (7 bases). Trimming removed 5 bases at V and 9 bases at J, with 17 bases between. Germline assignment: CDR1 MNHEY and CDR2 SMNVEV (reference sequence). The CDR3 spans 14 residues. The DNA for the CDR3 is TGTGCCAGCAGTCCGACTAGAGGGGGCATTGAGCAGTTCTTC. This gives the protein CASSPTRGGIEQFF.

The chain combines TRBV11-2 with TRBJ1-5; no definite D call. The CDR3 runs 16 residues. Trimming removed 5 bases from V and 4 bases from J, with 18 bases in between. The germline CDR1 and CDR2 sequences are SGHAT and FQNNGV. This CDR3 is CASSTLVGYQNQPQHF. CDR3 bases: TGTGCCAGCAGCACCCTGGTCGGATACCAAAATCAGCCCCAGCATTTT.

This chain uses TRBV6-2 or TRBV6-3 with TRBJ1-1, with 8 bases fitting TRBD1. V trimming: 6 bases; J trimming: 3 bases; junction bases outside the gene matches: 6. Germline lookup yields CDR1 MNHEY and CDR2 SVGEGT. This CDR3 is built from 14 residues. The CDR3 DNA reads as TGTGCCAGCAGCAGTACACAGGGGGACACTGAAGCTTTCTTT. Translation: CASSSTQGDTEAFF.

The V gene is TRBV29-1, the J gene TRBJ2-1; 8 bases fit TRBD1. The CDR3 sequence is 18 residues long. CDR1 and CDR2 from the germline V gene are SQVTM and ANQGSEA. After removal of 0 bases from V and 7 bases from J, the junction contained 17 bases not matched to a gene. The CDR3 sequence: CSVEDPQSGQGNWNEQFF. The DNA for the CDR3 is TGCAGCGTTGAAGACCCCCAGTCCGGACAGGGAAATTGGAATGAGCAGTTCTTC.

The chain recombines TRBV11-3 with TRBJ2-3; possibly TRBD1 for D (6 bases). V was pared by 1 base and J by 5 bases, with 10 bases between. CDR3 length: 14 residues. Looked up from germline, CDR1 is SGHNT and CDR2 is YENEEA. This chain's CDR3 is CASSLAQGVDTQYF. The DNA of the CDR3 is TGTGCCAGCAGCTTAGCACAGGGAGTAGATACGCAGTATTTT.

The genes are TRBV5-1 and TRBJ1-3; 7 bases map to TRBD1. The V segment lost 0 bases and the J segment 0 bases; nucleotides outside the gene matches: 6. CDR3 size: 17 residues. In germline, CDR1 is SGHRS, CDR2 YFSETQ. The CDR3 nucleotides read TGCGCCAGCAGCTTGGCCATGACAGGGCACTCTGGAAACACCATATATTTT. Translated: CASSLAMTGHSGNTIYF.

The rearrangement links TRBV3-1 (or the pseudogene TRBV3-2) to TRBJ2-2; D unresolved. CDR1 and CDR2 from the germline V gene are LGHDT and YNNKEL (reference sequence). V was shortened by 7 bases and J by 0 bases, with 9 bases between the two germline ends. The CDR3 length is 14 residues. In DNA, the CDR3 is TGTGCCAGCATGGAGCCCTCGAACACCGGGGAGCTGTTTTTT. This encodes CASMEPSNTGELFF.

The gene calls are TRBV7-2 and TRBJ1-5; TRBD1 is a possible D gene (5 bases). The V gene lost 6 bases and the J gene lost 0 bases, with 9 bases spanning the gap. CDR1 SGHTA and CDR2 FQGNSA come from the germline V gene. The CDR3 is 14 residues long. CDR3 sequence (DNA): TGTGCCAGCAGTGAGGGGTATAGCAATCAGCCCCAGCATTTT. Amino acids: CASSEGYSNQPQHF.

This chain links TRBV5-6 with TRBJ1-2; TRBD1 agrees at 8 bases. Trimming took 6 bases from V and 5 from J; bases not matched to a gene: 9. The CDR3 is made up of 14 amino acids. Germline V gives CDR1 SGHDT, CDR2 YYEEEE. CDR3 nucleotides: TGTGCCAGCACCGTCTCCCAGGGGGCTTATGGCTACACCTTC. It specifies CASTVSQGAYGYTF.

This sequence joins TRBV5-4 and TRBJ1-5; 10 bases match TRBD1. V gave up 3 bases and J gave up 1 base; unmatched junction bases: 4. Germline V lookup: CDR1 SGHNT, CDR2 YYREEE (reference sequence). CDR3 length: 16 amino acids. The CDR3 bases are TGTGCCAGCAGCTCCTGGACAGGGGGGAGCAATCAGCCCCAGCATTTT. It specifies CASSSWTGGSNQPQHF.

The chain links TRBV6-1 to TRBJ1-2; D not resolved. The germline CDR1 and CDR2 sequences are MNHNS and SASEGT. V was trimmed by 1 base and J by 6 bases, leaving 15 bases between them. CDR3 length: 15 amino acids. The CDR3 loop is CASSEVATVVNGYTF. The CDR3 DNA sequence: TGTGCCAGCAGTGAAGTGGCAACCGTTGTGAATGGCTACACCTTC.

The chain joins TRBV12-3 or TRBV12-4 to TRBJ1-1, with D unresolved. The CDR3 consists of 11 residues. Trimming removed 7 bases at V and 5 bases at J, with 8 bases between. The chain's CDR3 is CASTSPTEAFF. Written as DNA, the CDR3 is TGTGCCAGCACCTCACCGACTGAAGCTTTCTTT.

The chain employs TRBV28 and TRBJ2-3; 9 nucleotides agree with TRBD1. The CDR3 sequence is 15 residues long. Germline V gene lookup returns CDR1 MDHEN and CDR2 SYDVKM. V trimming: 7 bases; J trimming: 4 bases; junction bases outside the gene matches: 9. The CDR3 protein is CASKKDRGYPDTQYF. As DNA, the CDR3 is TGTGCCAGCAAAAAGGACAGGGGATATCCAGATACGCAGTATTTT.

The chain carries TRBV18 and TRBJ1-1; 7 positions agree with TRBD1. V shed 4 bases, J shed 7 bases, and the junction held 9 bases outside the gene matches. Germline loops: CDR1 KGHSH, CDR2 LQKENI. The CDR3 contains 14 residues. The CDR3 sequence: CASSLGTADGEAFF. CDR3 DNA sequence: TGTGCCAGCTCACTCGGGACAGCCGACGGTGAAGCTTTCTTT.